This passage covers 17 T cell receptor beta chains from one sample sequenced in a study of Graves' ophthalmopathy and Graves' hyperthyroidism. RNA transcripts were the source from which TCR beta CDR3 regions were amplified. Second-round multiplex PCR came after a first-round RT-PCR that employed HTBI primers. TCRdb recomputed calls from the multiplex PCR reads with MiXCR, one row per CDR3 protein. The data hold about 740,000 distinct CDR3 sequences, with roughly 41% observed a single time. The sequenced sample was peripheral blood. The source of these receptors is an adult man with Graves' ophthalmopathy.

In its sample, this clonotype was seen many times. V and J are TRBV9 and TRBJ2-7, with 7 bases aligning to TRBD2. Unmatched junction bases numbered 8, after V lost 3 bases and J lost 5 bases. The length of the CDR3 is 14 residues. Germline V gene data show CDR1 as SGDLS and CDR2 as YYNGEE. CDR3 loop: CASSGEGRDDEQYF. The CDR3 bases are TGTGCCAGCAGCGGGGAGGGCAGGGACGACGAGCAGTACTTC. Full variable domain (missing parts from reference TRBV9 and TRBJ2-7): DSGVTQTPKHLITATGQRVTLRCSPRSGDLSVYWYQQSLDQGLQFLIQYYNGEERAKGNILERFSAQQFPDLHSELNLSSLELGDSALYFCASSGEGRDDEQYFGPGTRLTVT.

This clonotype was seen more than once but under ten times. The rearrangement links TRBV12-3 or TRBV12-4 to TRBJ2-7, with D tentatively TRBD1 (5 bases). This CDR3 region has 14 residues. V lost 2 bases, J lost 2 bases, and 10 bases lay in between. CDR3 sequence: CASSLTAGTYEQYF. CDR3 in DNA: TGTGCCAGCAGTTTAACCGCAGGGACCTACGAGCAGTACTTC.

This clonotype was recorded at least ten times. The V and J genes are TRBV7-9 and TRBJ2-2; the D is unclear. CDR3 length: 12 amino acids. CDR1 and CDR2 from the germline V gene are SEHNR and FQNEAQ (reference sequence). Trimming stripped 3 bases from V and 5 bases from J, with 4 bases between. The CDR3 nucleotides read TGTGCCAGCAGCTTTTCGACCGGGGAGCTGTTTTTT. Amino acids: CASSFSTGELFF.

This chain connects TRBV11-2 to TRBJ1-1; 8 nucleotides match TRBD1. V gave up 5 bases and J gave up 6 bases; unmatched junction bases: 17. There are 17 residues in the CDR3. Germline CDR1 reads SGHAT; CDR2 reads FQNNGV. The CDR3 region is CASSPGMGRGRLAEAFF. DNA for the CDR3: TGTGCCAGCAGCCCAGGCATGGGCAGGGGGCGGTTGGCTGAAGCTTTCTTT.

This clonotype has a single count. V is TRBV20-1 and J is TRBJ1-6; D may be TRBD1 (5 bases). V was trimmed by 4 bases and J by 6 bases, leaving 13 bases between them. CDR3 length: 14 residues. Per germline, CDR1 DFQATT and CDR2 SNEGSKA (reference sequence). The CDR3 nucleotides read TGCAGTGCTACTCAGGCCGGGGGTAATTCACCCCTCCACTTT. This codes for CSATQAGGNSPLHF.

V gene TRBV7-9 combines with J gene TRBJ2-5; 9 bases align to TRBD2. The CDR3 contains 15 residues. V lost 5 bases to trimming and J lost 2 bases; unmatched junction nucleotides: 6. Looked up from germline, CDR1 is SEHNR and CDR2 is FQNEAQ (reference sequence). CDR3 region: CASSLTSGFQETQYF. In nucleotides, the CDR3 is TGTGCCAGCAGCCTGACTAGCGGATTTCAAGAGACCCAGTACTTC.

The rearrangement uses TRBV6-5 and TRBJ2-7, with TRBD1 matching over 9 bases. This CDR3 is built from 17 residues. The germline gives CDR1 MNHEY, CDR2 SVGAGI. The ends lost 6 bases at V and 8 bases at J; junction bases unmatched: 20. This CDR3 reads CASSPELRTGAFRQQYF. In nucleotides, the CDR3 is TGTGCCAGCAGCCCCGAACTAAGGACAGGGGCCTTTAGGCAGCAGTACTTC.

V and J are TRBV28 and TRBJ1-5; no firm D call. Trimming left V 4 bases short and J 7 bases short, with 17 bases between. Germline V gene sequence: CDR1 MDHEN, CDR2 SYDVKM. The CDR3 is 15 amino acids. CDR3 sequence: CASSWRTKRFQPQHF. As DNA, the CDR3 is TGTGCCAGCAGTTGGCGCACCAAGCGGTTCCAGCCCCAGCATTTT.

V and J are TRBV7-2 and TRBJ2-1, with D perhaps TRBD1 (6 bases). V gave up 5 bases and J gave up 0 bases, with 11 bases separating them. The CDR3 covers 15 residues. Germline V gene data show CDR1 as SGHTA and CDR2 as FQGNSA. The CDR3, as DNA: TGTGCCAGCAGCGTCGGGACACCCTCCTACAATGAGCAGTTCTTC. Translation: CASSVGTPSYNEQFF.

The V gene is TRBV7-9, the J gene TRBJ2-7; D is possibly TRBD1 (5 bases). Germline lookup yields CDR1 SEHNR and CDR2 FQNEAQ (reference sequence). Trimming stripped 5 bases from V and 1 base from J, with 12 bases between. The CDR3 length is 14 residues. The CDR3 DNA follows: TGTGCCAGCAGCCAAGCACAGGAGTCCTACGAGCAGTACTTC. Protein product: CASSQAQESYEQYF.

This clonotype occurred a few times. The rearrangement joins TRBV4-1 to TRBJ2-2; D possibly corresponds to TRBD2 (7 bases). This CDR3 comprises 15 residues. Trimming left V 4 bases short and J 6 bases short, with 15 bases between. Germline values: CDR1 MGHRA, CDR2 YSYEKL. Here the CDR3 reads CASSRVGGASGELFF. CDR3 DNA: TGCGCCAGCAGCCGTGTGGGGGGGGCGTCCGGGGAGCTGTTTTTT.

The rearrangement uses TRBV11-2 and TRBJ2-7; D not resolved. Near its end, the DNA agrees better with TRBJ2-1, so the J call may be wrong. The CDR3 loop spans 12 amino acids. The germline V gene encodes CDR1 SGHAT and CDR2 FQNNGV. Here the CDR3 reads CASSIPGNEQFF. The CDR3 DNA is TGTGCCAGCAGCATACCGGGCAATGAGCAGTTCTTC.

This rearrangement joins TRBV20-1 to TRBJ1-5; a weak D match, TRBD1 (5 bases). CDR1 is DFQATT, CDR2 SNEGSKA, per germline (reference sequence). Trimming removed 2 bases from V and 7 bases from J, with 18 bases in between. CDR3 size: 15 residues. The CDR3 loop reads CSARSDGGGDQPQHF. The CDR3 DNA follows: TGCAGTGCTAGATCCGATGGGGGGGGAGACCAGCCCCAGCATTTT.

The chain combines TRBV25-1 with TRBJ1-3; D remains unclear. With 5 bases removed from V and 0 bases from J, the gap between germline ends came to 11 bases. In germline, CDR1 is MGHDK, CDR2 SYGVNS. This CDR3 region has 15 residues. CDR3 residues: CASSYRLSSGNTIYF. The CDR3 DNA is TGTGCCAGCAGTTACCGACTGAGCTCTGGAAACACCATATATTTT.

There are a few counts of this clonotype. The genes are TRBV6-6 and TRBJ2-7, with D possibly TRBD1 on 5 matching bases. The CDR3 runs to 14 residues. Trimming left V 2 bases short and J 3 bases short, with 11 bases between. The germline gives CDR1 MNHNY, CDR2 SVGAGI (reference sequence). CDR3 DNA sequence: TGTGCCAGCAGTTACCCAGGGCAGAACTACGAGCAGTACTTC. Residues: CASSYPGQNYEQYF.

This clonotype has only a few counts. V gene TRBV9 combines with J gene TRBJ2-5, with 11 bases lining up with TRBD2. Germline V gene lookup returns CDR1 SGDLS and CDR2 YYNGEE. V gave up 4 bases and J gave up 0 bases; unmatched junction bases: 5. This CDR3 has 16 residues. The CDR3 here is CASSPGTSGYQETQYF. In DNA, the CDR3 is TGTGCCAGCAGCCCCGGGACTAGCGGCTACCAAGAGACCCAGTACTTC.

This clonotype was detected only a few times. The V call is TRBV7-9, the J call TRBJ1-6, with 7 bases that match TRBD1. Germline lookup yields CDR1 SEHNR and CDR2 FQNEAQ (reference sequence). The CDR3 extends over 16 amino acids. After removal of 3 bases from V and 8 bases from J, the junction contained 10 bases not matched to a gene. The CDR3 spells CASSLRGGLLDSPLHF. The CDR3, as DNA: TGTGCCAGCAGCTTGAGAGGGGGCTTACTGGATTCACCCCTCCACTTT.